A single sample gave rise to the 21 T cell receptor beta chains below, sequenced in a study of blood T cell repertoires in COVID-19. Here immunoSEQ multiplex PCR was the method, and the copy in TCRdb shows in-frame clones only, minus some. Of 53,000 or so clones in the sample, 65% to 85% were seen once. Input material: peripheral blood. All receptors come from a man between 65 and 85 years old with active or convalescent COVID-19.

Here the CDR3 DNA reads TGTGCCAGCAGTGAAGCCCGGAGTTCACCCCTCCACTTT. Translation: CASSEARSSPLHF. The J gene is TRBJ1-6, the V gene TRBV2; no clear D. The V gene lost 0 bases and the J gene lost 9 bases, with 6 bases spanning the gap. The CDR3 is made up of 13 amino acids. The germline CDR1 and CDR2 sequences are SNHLY and FYNNEI.

V and J are TRBV7-9 and TRBJ1-6; D is uncertain. The CDR3 contains 16 residues. Germline V gene lookup returns CDR1 SEHNR and CDR2 FQNEAQ (reference sequence). The V gene lost 1 base and the J gene lost 6 bases, with 13 bases spanning the gap. CDR3 DNA sequence: TGTGCCAGCAGCTTAGATCCCGGGTCAGTTAATTCACCCCTCCACTTT. Encoded protein: CASSLDPGSVNSPLHF.

This chain links TRBV7-9 with TRBJ2-2; TRBD2 aligns across 10 bases. CDR3 length: 15 amino acids. In germline, CDR1 is SEHNR, CDR2 FQNEAQ (reference sequence). V gave up 4 bases and J gave up 6 bases; unmatched junction bases: 5. The CDR3 region has the DNA TGTGCCAGCAGCTCGGCGAGCGGGAGGGCCGGGGAGCTGTTTTTT. Residues: CASSSASGRAGELFF.

The V and J genes are TRBV18 and TRBJ1-1, with TRBD1 matching over 7 bases. The germline V gene has CDR1 KGHSH and CDR2 LQKENI. CDR3 length: 12 residues. V was pared by 6 bases and J by 7 bases, with 5 bases of the junction left unmatched. CDR3 sequence: CASSPRQGEAFF. In DNA, the CDR3 is TGTGCCAGCTCCCCCCGACAGGGTGAAGCTTTCTTT.

The chain is built from TRBV9 and TRBJ2-1; maybe TRBD1 (5 bases). Trimming pared 4 bases from V and 0 bases from J, leaving 20 bases between. CDR1 SGDLS and CDR2 YYNGEE come from the germline V gene. This CDR3 spans 18 amino acids. The CDR3 loop reads CASSYTPNRHSSYNEQFF. CDR3 nucleotide sequence: TGTGCCAGCAGCTATACCCCCAACAGGCACAGCTCCTACAATGAGCAGTTCTTC.

The gene calls are TRBV6-6 and TRBJ2-5, with 7 bases fitting TRBD2. This CDR3 region has 13 residues. Germline lookup yields CDR1 MNHNY and CDR2 SVGAGI (reference sequence). After removal of 7 bases from V and 2 bases from J, the junction contained 4 bases not matched to a gene. The chain's CDR3 is CASKRGTQETQYF. In DNA, the CDR3 is TGTGCCAGCAAGCGGGGAACACAAGAGACCCAGTACTTC.

V usage is TRBV14 and J usage is TRBJ1-2; TRBD1 matches 9 bases. Germline CDR1 and CDR2: SGHDN and FVKESK. The CDR3 is made up of 13 amino acids. After removal of 5 bases from V and 8 bases from J, the junction contained 6 bases not matched to a gene. The CDR3 DNA reads as TGTGCCAGCAGCGTCCATGGGACAGGGGGCTACACCTTC. Its protein product is CASSVHGTGGYTF.

The chain recombines TRBV30 with TRBJ2-3, with a tentative D call TRBD2 (6 bases). CDR3 size: 15 residues. The germline V gene has CDR1 GTSNPN and CDR2 SVGIG (reference sequence). V lost 3 bases and J 3 bases, leaving 16 bases between the germline ends. The CDR3 reads CAWRAGGGRTDTQYF. CDR3 bases: TGTGCCTGGAGGGCCGGGGGAGGAAGAACAGATACGCAGTATTTT.

This sequence joins TRBV2 and TRBJ1-1, with D possibly matching TRBD1 (5 bases). CDR1 and CDR2 from the germline V gene are SNHLY and FYNNEI. The length of the CDR3 is 15 residues. The V and J ends lost 4 bases and 4 bases respectively, with 16 bases between them. The CDR3: CASSVWEGRSTEAFF. In DNA form, the CDR3 reads TGTGCCAGCAGTGTTTGGGAGGGGAGGTCCACTGAAGCTTTCTTT.

This chain connects TRBV9 to TRBJ2-3; 9 bases align to TRBD1. Trimming removed 3 bases from V and 4 bases from J; junction bases left unmatched: 9. The germline V gene encodes CDR1 SGDLS and CDR2 YYNGEE. The CDR3 totals 16 residues. In nucleotides, the CDR3 is TGTGCCAGCAGCGCCCGTCCGGGACAGGGCCCAGATACGCAGTATTTT. Encoded protein: CASSARPGQGPDTQYF.

This clone was seen only once. The rearrangement joins TRBV5-1 to TRBJ2-7, with D possibly TRBD1 on 6 matching bases. The CDR3 consists of 15 residues. Germline CDR1 is SGHRS and CDR2 is YFSETQ. Trimming took off 4 bases at V and 7 bases at J, with 21 bases between the two ends. Here the CDR3 reads CASSIDRPPTGEQYF. CDR3 DNA: TGCGCCAGCAGCATTGACAGGCCACCCACTGGTGAGCAGTACTTC. Full variable domain (rest looked up from reference TRBV5-1 and TRBJ2-7): KAGVTQTPRYLIKTRGQQVTLSCSPISGHRSVSWYQQTPGQGLQFLFEYFSETQRNKGNFPGRFSGRQFSNSRSEMNVSTLELGDSALYLCASSIDRPPTGEQYFGPGTRLTVT.

The chain employs TRBV18 and TRBJ2-3; 10 bases are a match to TRBD2. Trimming cost V 2 bases and J 3 bases; bases outside gene matches: 8. Germline lookup yields CDR1 KGHSH and CDR2 LQKENI. The CDR3 covers 17 residues. The CDR3 nucleotides read TGTGCCAGCTCACCAGGGTTAGCGGGGGGCCCGACAGATACGCAGTATTTT. This encodes CASSPGLAGGPTDTQYF.

The chain uses TRBV18 and TRBJ1-5, with D possibly matching TRBD1 (5 bases). Germline CDR1 reads KGHSH; CDR2 reads LQKENI. The length of the CDR3 is 14 residues. V lost 2 bases and J lost 2, with 7 bases in between. The DNA for the CDR3 is TGTGCCAGCTCACCAGGGGCCGGCAATCAGCCCCAGCATTTT. It translates to CASSPGAGNQPQHF.

The chain recombines TRBV4-3 with TRBJ2-1; D not resolved. V lost 0 bases to trimming and J lost 10 bases, with 10 bases between them. This CDR3 region has 13 residues. The germline V gene has CDR1 LGHNA and CDR2 YSLEER. DNA of the CDR3: TGCGCCAGCAGCCAAGATCGGCGGTCGGAGCAGTTCTTC. The encoded protein is CASSQDRRSEQFF.

The chain is built from TRBV7-2 and TRBJ2-7; D may be TRBD1 (6 bases). Germline lookup yields CDR1 SGHTA and CDR2 FQGNSA. CDR3 length equals 14 residues. Deletions cut 3 bases from V and 4 bases from J, with 13 bases between. CDR3 sequence reads: CASSFSGDGYEQYF. CDR3 bases: TGTGCCAGCAGCTTTTCAGGGGACGGATACGAGCAGTACTTC.

This chain links TRBV19 with TRBJ1-1; possibly TRBD1 for D (6 bases). Trimming removed 5 bases from V and 3 bases from J, with 10 bases in between. The germline V gene has CDR1 LNHDA and CDR2 SQIVND (reference sequence). The CDR3 spans 13 residues. CDR3 sequence (DNA): TGTGCCAGTAGTTCTACAGGGTACACTGAAGCTTTCTTT. Protein product: CASSSTGYTEAFF.

The rearrangement links TRBV24-1 to TRBJ2-5; no clear D gene. The CDR3 runs to 14 residues. Trimming shortened V by 3 bases and J by 2 bases, and 9 bases separated the two germline ends. Looked up from germline, CDR1 is KGHDR and CDR2 is SFDVKD. This CDR3 is CATSDPRLQETQYF. The CDR3 region has the DNA TGTGCCACCAGTGATCCTCGGTTACAAGAGACCCAGTACTTC.

This chain connects TRBV25-1 to TRBJ1-4; a possible D gene is TRBD1 (5 bases). The CDR3 contains 15 residues. Germline V CDR1 and CDR2: MGHDK, SYGVNS. V was pared by 5 bases and J by 5 bases, with 15 bases between. The CDR3 reads CASSPVTGGNEKLFF. The CDR3 DNA follows: TGTGCCAGCAGTCCAGTTACAGGAGGGAATGAAAAACTGTTTTTT.

The chain carries TRBV30 and TRBJ2-5; D may be TRBD2 (5 bases). V dropped 5 bases and J dropped 0 bases, with 7 bases sitting between them. CDR1 is GTSNPN and CDR2 is SVGIG in the germline V gene (reference sequence). The CDR3 is made up of 12 amino acids. This CDR3 reads CAWGSHQETQYF. Here the CDR3 DNA reads TGTGCCTGGGGGAGCCACCAAGAGACCCAGTACTTC.

As DNA, the CDR3 is TGTGCCAGCAGCCCTAACAGGGGCACTAATGAAAAACTGTTTTTT. Encoded protein: CASSPNRGTNEKLFF. The chain uses TRBV7-2 and TRBJ1-4; 7 bases agree with TRBD1. The CDR3 spans 15 residues. The V segment lost 5 bases and the J segment 2 bases; nucleotides outside the gene matches: 5. Germline V gene lookup returns CDR1 SGHTA and CDR2 FQGNSA.

The chain is built from TRBV12-5 and TRBJ1-2; a possible D gene is TRBD1 (6 bases). V lost 4 bases and J 5 bases, leaving 14 bases between the germline ends. Germline values: CDR1 LGHNT, CDR2 FRNRAP. The CDR3 has 14 residues. In nucleotides, the CDR3 is TGTGCTAGTGGTTCCTCCGGGACAAATTATGGCTACACCTTC. Encoded protein: CASGSSGTNYGYTF.